The rows below give T cell receptor beta chains drawn from one sample of a study of blood T cell repertoires in COVID-19. Only in-frame clones appear in the TCRdb table, and some are missing; sequencing was by immunoSEQ multiplex PCR. The data show some 250,000 clones, about 86% seen once. The sample consisted of peripheral blood. The receptor set was obtained from a woman in her thirties with COVID-19, enrolled during active disease. The CDR3 runs from the conserved cysteine through the conserved F or W. The order of the fields is CDR3 DNA, CDR3 protein, J gene, D gene, clone size, V gene. D genes are given only for firm matches. Clone size is shown for a subset of rows, as once, few, many or a class of expanded clone.

cdr3_nt: TGTGCCAGTAGTCGGGGGGACCTTGGCTCCTATAATTCACCCCTCCACTTT; cdr3_aa: CASSRGDLGSYNSPLHF; j_call: TRBJ1-6; d_call: -; clone_size: -; v_call: TRBV19
cdr3_nt: TGTGCCAGCAGCGTAGCCCCCCGCCGGGACAGTCACTATGGCTACACCTTC; cdr3_aa: CASSVAPRRDSHYGYTF; j_call: TRBJ1-2; d_call: TRBD1; clone_size: -; v_call: TRBV9
cdr3_nt: TGTGCCAGCTCACCATACAGGGACCTTTACAATGAGCAGTTCTTC; cdr3_aa: CASSPYRDLYNEQFF; j_call: TRBJ2-1; d_call: -; clone_size: -; v_call: TRBV18
cdr3_nt: TGCGCCAGCAGCGGAGTGGGGGGCACTGAAGCTTTCTTT; cdr3_aa: CASSGVGGTEAFF; j_call: TRBJ1-1; d_call: -; clone_size: once; v_call: TRBV4-1
cdr3_nt: TGTGCCAGCAGGGGACTAGCGGTTTCCTACGAGCAGTACTTC; cdr3_aa: CASRGLAVSYEQYF; j_call: TRBJ2-7; d_call: TRBD2; clone_size: -; v_call: TRBV2
cdr3_nt: TGTGCCACCCAGCTTCTGGGCAGGGGCTCTGGAAACACCATATATTTT; cdr3_aa: CATQLLGRGSGNTIYF; j_call: TRBJ1-3; d_call: -; clone_size: -; v_call: TRBV5-6
cdr3_nt: TGCGCCAGCAGCTTACTAGCGGGGGACGTCAATGAGCAGTTCTTC; cdr3_aa: CASSLLAGDVNEQFF; j_call: TRBJ2-1; d_call: TRBD2; clone_size: -; v_call: TRBV5-1
cdr3_nt: TGCGCCAGCAGCTTGATCGGTGAGCAGTTCTTC; cdr3_aa: CASSLIGEQFF; j_call: TRBJ2-1; d_call: -; clone_size: -; v_call: TRBV5-1
cdr3_nt: TGTGCCAGCAGTTACACAGGGGGCGGAAATGAAAAACTGTTTTTT; cdr3_aa: CASSYTGGGNEKLFF; j_call: TRBJ1-4; d_call: TRBD1; clone_size: once; v_call: TRBV6-6
cdr3_nt: TGCGCCAGCAGCCTTAGCACAGATACGCAGTATTTT; cdr3_aa: CASSLSTDTQYF; j_call: TRBJ2-3; d_call: -; clone_size: once; v_call: TRBV5-1
cdr3_nt: TGTGCCAGCAGCGTTGTAAGCGGGGTCTCTGGGGAGACCCAGTACTTC; cdr3_aa: CASSVVSGVSGETQYF; j_call: TRBJ2-5; d_call: TRBD2; clone_size: once; v_call: TRBV9
cdr3_nt: TGTGCCAGCAGTTTTTTGCGGACTAGCGGGGGGTTGAACACCGGGGAGCTGTTTTTT; cdr3_aa: CASSFLRTSGGLNTGELFF; j_call: TRBJ2-2; d_call: TRBD2; clone_size: once; v_call: TRBV28
cdr3_nt: TGTGCCAGCAGTCCTCCAACAGACAGACTCATCGGCTACACCTTC; cdr3_aa: CASSPPTDRLIGYTF; j_call: TRBJ1-2; d_call: -; clone_size: once; v_call: TRBV6-6
cdr3_nt: TGCGCCAGCCGGAGTAGCGGGGGCTCCTACAATGAGCAGTTCTTC; cdr3_aa: CASRSSGGSYNEQFF; j_call: TRBJ2-1; d_call: TRBD2; clone_size: -; v_call: TRBV10-2
cdr3_nt: TGCGCCAGCACCGCGGGACAGTTGAGCTCTGGAAACACCATATATTTT; cdr3_aa: CASTAGQLSSGNTIYF; j_call: TRBJ1-3; d_call: TRBD1; clone_size: -; v_call: TRBV5-1
cdr3_nt: TGTGCCAGCAGCCGAAGCGTCCGGGACAGCCAGTACTTC; cdr3_aa: CASSRSVRDSQYF; j_call: TRBJ2-5; d_call: TRBD1; clone_size: -; v_call: TRBV6-5
cdr3_nt: TGTGCCAGCCGGGACAGGGGGTCTTTCTATGAGCAGTTCTTC; cdr3_aa: CASRDRGSFYEQFF; j_call: TRBJ2-1; d_call: TRBD1; clone_size: -; v_call: TRBV27
cdr3_nt: TGCGCCAGCAGCTTGGGAGGGATTGAAAGCTATGGCTACACCTTC; cdr3_aa: CASSLGGIESYGYTF; j_call: TRBJ1-2; d_call: -; clone_size: -; v_call: TRBV5-1
cdr3_nt: TGTGCCAGCAGCCGATTCCCCGGGACACAGTACGAGCAGTACTTC; cdr3_aa: CASSRFPGTQYEQYF; j_call: TRBJ2-7; d_call: -; clone_size: -; v_call: TRBV5-4
cdr3_nt: TGCGCCAGCAGCCAAGACCCAGGGAGGACATTCCACGAGCAGTACTTC; cdr3_aa: CASSQDPGRTFHEQYF; j_call: TRBJ2-7; d_call: -; clone_size: once; v_call: TRBV4-1
cdr3_nt: TGTGCCAGCTCACCCCCGGGACATGTACGCGACGAGCAGTACTTC; cdr3_aa: CASSPPGHVRDEQYF; j_call: TRBJ2-7; d_call: -; clone_size: -; v_call: TRBV18
cdr3_nt: TGTGCCAGCTCACCCAGCAGGGGGGTAAATTCACCCCTCCACTTT; cdr3_aa: CASSPSRGVNSPLHF; j_call: TRBJ1-6; d_call: TRBD1; clone_size: -; v_call: TRBV18
cdr3_nt: TGCGCCAGCAGCCAAGATCCCGGTGGGCGGGGGGGATACGAGCAGTACTTC; cdr3_aa: CASSQDPGGRGGYEQYF; j_call: TRBJ2-7; d_call: TRBD2; clone_size: -; v_call: TRBV4-1
cdr3_nt: TGTGCCAGCAGCACAGCGCAGGGGGCTCGGAACACCATATATTTT; cdr3_aa: CASSTAQGARNTIYF; j_call: TRBJ1-3; d_call: TRBD1; clone_size: -; v_call: TRBV7-9